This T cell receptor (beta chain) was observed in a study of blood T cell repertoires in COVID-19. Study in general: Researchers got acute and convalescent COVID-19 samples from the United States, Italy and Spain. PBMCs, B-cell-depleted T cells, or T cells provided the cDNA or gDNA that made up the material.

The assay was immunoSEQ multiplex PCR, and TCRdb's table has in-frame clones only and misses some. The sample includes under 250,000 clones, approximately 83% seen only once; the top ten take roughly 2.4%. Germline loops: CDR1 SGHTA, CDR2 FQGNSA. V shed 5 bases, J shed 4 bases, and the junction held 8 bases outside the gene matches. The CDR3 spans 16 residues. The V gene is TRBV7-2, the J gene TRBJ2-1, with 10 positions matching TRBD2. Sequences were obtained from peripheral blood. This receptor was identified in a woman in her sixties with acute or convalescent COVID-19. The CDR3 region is CASSALLAGAYNEQFF. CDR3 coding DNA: TGTGCCAGCAGCGCCCTCCTAGCGGGGGCATACAATGAGCAGTTCTTC. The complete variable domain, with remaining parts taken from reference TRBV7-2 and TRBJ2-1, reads GAGVSQSPSNKVTEKGKDVELRCDPISGHTALYWYRQSLGQGLEFLIYFQGNSAPDKSGLPSDRFSAERTGGSVSTLTIQRTQQEDSAVYLCASSALLAGAYNEQFFGPGTRLTVL.